These 11 T cell receptor beta chains originate from one sample sequenced in a study of cytomegalovirus exposure and HLA in healthy donors. PCR used 60 Vbeta primers and 13 Jbeta primers. Data came from immunoSEQ multiplex PCR; TCRdb stores just in-frame clones and leaves some out. The repertoire holds more than 85,000 clones, with less than 80% as singletons. The sequenced sample was PBMCs. The source of these receptors is a man between 25 and 39 years old in good health and CMV-seronegative.

This chain links TRBV18 with TRBJ2-3; D might be TRBD2 (9 bases). CDR3 length: 17 amino acids. V lost 3 bases and J 4 bases, leaving 20 bases between the germline ends. Germline V CDR1 and CDR2: KGHSH, LQKENI. The CDR3 is CASSPQSSGTGSDTQYF. The CDR3 DNA is TGTGCCAGCTCACCGCAATCTAGCGGGACAGGATCAGATACGCAGTATTTT.

The chain is built from TRBV2 and TRBJ2-5; the D gene is possibly TRBD2 (5 bases). This CDR3 is 14 amino acids long. Germline V gives CDR1 SNHLY, CDR2 FYNNEI. V was trimmed by 9 bases and J by 5 bases, leaving 19 bases between them. CDR3 protein: CASVTLGSWETQYF. CDR3 nucleotides: TGTGCCAGTGTGACTTTGGGGAGTTGGGAGACCCAGTACTTC.

This chain's CDR3 is CASSSLTDRSGSYEQYF. The CDR3 bases are TGTGCCAGCAGCTCATTAACGGACAGGAGTGGGTCCTACGAGCAGTACTTC. The V call is TRBV5-8, the J call TRBJ2-7, with TRBD1 matching 7 bases. Trimming took 3 bases from V and 1 from J; bases not matched to a gene: 13. The CDR3 spans 17 residues. Germline CDR1 and CDR2: SGHTS and YDEGEE.

This clone has just a few counts. The chain links TRBV7-2 to TRBJ1-2, with unresolved D. The CDR3 is 13 amino acids. Germline-derived CDR1 and CDR2 are SGHTA and FQGNSA. Deletions cut 4 bases from V and 4 bases from J, with 10 bases between. The CDR3 loop is CASSSSWSYGYTF. The DNA of the CDR3 is TGTGCCAGCAGCTCCAGTTGGAGCTATGGCTACACCTTC.

The V gene is TRBV7-2, the J gene TRBJ2-3; 8 positions agree with TRBD2. Germline lookup yields CDR1 SGHTA and CDR2 FQGNSA. The J segment lost 0 bases and the V segment lost 5 bases, leaving 4 bases of the junction unmatched. The CDR3 consists of 15 residues. CDR3 DNA: TGTGCCAGCAGCACCGGGGGGGGTAGCACAGATACGCAGTATTTT. Protein sequence: CASSTGGGSTDTQYF.

The chain has TRBV28 and TRBJ1-5, with 7 bases aligning to TRBD1. V lost 3 bases to trimming and J lost 3 bases; unmatched junction nucleotides: 5. The CDR3 consists of 15 residues. Germline V CDR1 and CDR2: MDHEN, SYDVKM. The DNA for the CDR3 is TGTGCCAGCAGTTTGTCAGGGGGTAACAATCAGCCCCAGCATTTT. This codes for CASSLSGGNNQPQHF.

The rearrangement joins TRBV6-5 to TRBJ1-1; D is uncertain. V lost 0 bases and J lost 8, with 13 bases in between. Germline values: CDR1 MNHEY, CDR2 SVGAGI. This CDR3 has 14 residues. This CDR3 reads CASSYSMLTGEAFF. The CDR3 bases are TGTGCCAGCAGTTACTCAATGTTGACCGGGGAAGCTTTCTTT.

This chain links TRBV28 with TRBJ2-1; 9 nucleotides agree with TRBD1. The CDR3 sequence is 15 residues long. CDR1 is MDHEN and CDR2 is SYDVKM in the germline V gene. Trimming removed 3 bases from V and 9 bases from J; junction bases left unmatched: 9. This CDR3 reads CASSFGTGRLGEQFF. Written as DNA, the CDR3 is TGTGCCAGCAGTTTTGGGACAGGGAGATTGGGTGAGCAGTTCTTC.

This clone was detected a few times. This sequence joins TRBV6-1 and TRBJ2-5, with TRBD1 matching over 10 bases. V gave up 2 bases and J gave up 4 bases; unmatched junction bases: 7. CDR1 and CDR2 (germline): MNHNS, SASEGT. The CDR3 covers 16 residues. In nucleotides, the CDR3 is TGTGCCAGCAGTGAACTCTGGGACAGGGGATCAGAGACCCAGTACTTC. This encodes CASSELWDRGSETQYF.

V gene TRBV6-5 combines with J gene TRBJ2-1; 8 bases fit TRBD2. The V and J ends lost 5 bases and 9 bases, in that order; junction bases with no gene match: 3. This CDR3 is built from 12 residues. CDR1 and CDR2 from the germline V gene are MNHEY and SVGAGI. DNA of the CDR3: TGTGCCAGCAGTCCTACTAGCGGTGAGCAGTTCTTC. It translates to CASSPTSGEQFF.

The V call is TRBV28, the J call TRBJ2-5, with 10 bases lining up with TRBD2. This CDR3 region has 15 residues. Losses at the gene ends were 3 bases for V and 5 bases for J; bases not matched to a gene: 6. From germline, CDR1 is MDHEN and CDR2 SYDVKM. The CDR3 bases are TGTGCCAGCAGTTTGCGAGCGGGAGGGTTTGAGACCCAGTACTTC. It translates to CASSLRAGGFETQYF.